Sequencing of this TCR beta chain was carried out in a study of shared clonotypes between healthy human individuals. Germline values: CDR1 MDHEN, CDR2 SYDVKM. V lost 6 bases, J lost 5 bases, and 4 bases stayed unmatched. The CDR3 consists of 14 residues. CD45RO negativity and positive selection for CCR7 defined naive CD8 cells, a population that excluded terminally differentiated effector memory CD45RA+ cells. About this clone: Its antigen is currently unknown.

TCRdb's table, derived via immunoSEQ multiplex PCR, lists solely in-frame clones and lacks some. The profile shows some 630,000 clones, 95% to 97% of them singletons. Study observations and caveats: Among a handful of donors, approximately 5.4% of naive CD4 clonotypes were found in common.

Sequencing was performed on naive CD8+ T cells sorted from blood. This chain links TRBV28 with TRBJ1-1; the match to TRBD1 covers 12 bases. This receptor was obtained from a woman younger than 45 in good health. CDR3 residues: CASSRDRGRTEAFF. Written as DNA, the CDR3 is TGTGCCAGCAGCCGGGACAGGGGGCGTACTGAAGCTTTCTTT.